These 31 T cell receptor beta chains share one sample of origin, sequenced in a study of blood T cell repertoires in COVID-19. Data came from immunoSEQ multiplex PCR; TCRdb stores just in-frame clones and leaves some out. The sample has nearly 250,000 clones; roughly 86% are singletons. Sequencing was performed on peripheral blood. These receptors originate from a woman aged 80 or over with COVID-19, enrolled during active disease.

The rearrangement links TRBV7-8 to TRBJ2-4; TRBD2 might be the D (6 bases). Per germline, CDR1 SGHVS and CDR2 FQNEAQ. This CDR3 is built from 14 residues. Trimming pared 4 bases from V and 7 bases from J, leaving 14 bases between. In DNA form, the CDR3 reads TGTGCCAGCAGCTCACTAGCTTCGTCGAACATTCAGTACTTC. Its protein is CASSSLASSNIQYF. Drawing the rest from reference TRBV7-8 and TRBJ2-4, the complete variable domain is GAGVSQSPRYKVAKRGQDVALRCDPISGHVSLFWYQQALGQGPEFLTYFQNEAQLDKSGLPSDRFFAERPEGSVSTLKIQRTQQEDSAVYLCASSSLASSNIQYFGAGTRLSVL.

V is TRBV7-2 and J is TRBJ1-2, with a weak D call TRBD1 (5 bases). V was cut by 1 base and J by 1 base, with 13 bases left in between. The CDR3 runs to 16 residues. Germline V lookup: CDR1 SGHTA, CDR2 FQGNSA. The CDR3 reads CASSLGGTELNYGYTF. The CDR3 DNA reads TGTGCCAGCAGCTTAGGCGGGACGGAGCTTAACTATGGCTACACCTTC.

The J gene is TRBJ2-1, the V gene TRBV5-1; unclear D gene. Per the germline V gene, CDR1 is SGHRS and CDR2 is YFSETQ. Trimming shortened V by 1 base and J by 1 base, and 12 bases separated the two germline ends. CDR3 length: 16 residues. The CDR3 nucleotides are TGCGCCAGCAGCTTGACTCCCCTAAATTCCTACAATGAGCAGTTCTTC. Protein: CASSLTPLNSYNEQFF.

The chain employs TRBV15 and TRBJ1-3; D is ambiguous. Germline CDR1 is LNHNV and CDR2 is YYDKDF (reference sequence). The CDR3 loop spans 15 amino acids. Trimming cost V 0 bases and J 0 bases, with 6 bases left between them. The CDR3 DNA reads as TGTGCCACCAGCAGAGAGAGAGGCTCTGGAAACACCATATATTTT. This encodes CATSRERGSGNTIYF. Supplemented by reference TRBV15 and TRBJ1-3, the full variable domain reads DAMVIQNPRYQVTQFGKPVTLSCSQTLNHNVMYWYQQKSSQAPKLLFHYYDKDFNNEADTPDNFQSRRPNTSFCFLDIRSPGLGDTAMYLCATSRERGSGNTIYFGEGSWLTVV.

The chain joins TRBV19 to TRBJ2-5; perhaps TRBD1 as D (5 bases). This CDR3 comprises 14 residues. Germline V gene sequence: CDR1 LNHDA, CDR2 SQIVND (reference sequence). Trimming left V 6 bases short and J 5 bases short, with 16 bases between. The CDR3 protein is CASSHGSGQETQYF. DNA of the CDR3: TGTGCCAGTAGCCACGGGTCAGGGCAGGAGACCCAGTACTTC. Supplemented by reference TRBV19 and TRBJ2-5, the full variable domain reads DGGITQSPKYLFRKEGQNVTLSCEQNLNHDAMYWYRQDPGQGLRLIYYSQIVNDFQKGDIAEGYSVSREKKESFPLTVTSAQKNPTAFYLCASSHGSGQETQYFGPGTRLLVL.

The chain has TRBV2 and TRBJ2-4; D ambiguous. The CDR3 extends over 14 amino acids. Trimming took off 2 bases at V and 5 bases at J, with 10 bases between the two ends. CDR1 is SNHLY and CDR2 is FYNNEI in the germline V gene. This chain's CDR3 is CASSEWATENIQYF. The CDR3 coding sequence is TGTGCCAGCAGTGAATGGGCTACTGAAAACATTCAGTACTTC.

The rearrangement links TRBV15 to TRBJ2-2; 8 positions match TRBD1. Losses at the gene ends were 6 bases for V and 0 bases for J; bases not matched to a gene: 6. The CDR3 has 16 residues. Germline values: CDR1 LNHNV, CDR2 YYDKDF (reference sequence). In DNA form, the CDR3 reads TGTGCCACCAGTCGACCAGGGGGCACGAACACCGGGGAGCTGTTTTTT. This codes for CATSRPGGTNTGELFF.

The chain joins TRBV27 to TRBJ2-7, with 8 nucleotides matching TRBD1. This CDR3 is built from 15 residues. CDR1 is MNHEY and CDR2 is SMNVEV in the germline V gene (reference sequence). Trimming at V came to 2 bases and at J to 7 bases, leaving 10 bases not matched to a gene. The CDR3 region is CASSLLSRGRDEQYF. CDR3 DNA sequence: TGTGCCAGCAGTTTACTTAGCAGGGGGCGGGATGAGCAGTACTTC.

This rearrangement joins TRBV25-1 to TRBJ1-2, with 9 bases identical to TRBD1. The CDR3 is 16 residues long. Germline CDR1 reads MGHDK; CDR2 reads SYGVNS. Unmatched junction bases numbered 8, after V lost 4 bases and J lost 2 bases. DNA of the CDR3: TGTGCCAGCAGTGGGGTCTCGGGGACAGGGAACTATGGCTACACCTTC. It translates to CASSGVSGTGNYGYTF.

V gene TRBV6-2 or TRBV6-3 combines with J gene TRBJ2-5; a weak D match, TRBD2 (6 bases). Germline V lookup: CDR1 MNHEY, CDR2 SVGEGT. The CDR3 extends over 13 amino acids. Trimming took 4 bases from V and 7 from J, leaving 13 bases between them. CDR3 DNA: TGTGCCAGCAGTTGGCGGGGCCTGGGGACCCAGTACTTC. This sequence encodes CASSWRGLGTQYF.

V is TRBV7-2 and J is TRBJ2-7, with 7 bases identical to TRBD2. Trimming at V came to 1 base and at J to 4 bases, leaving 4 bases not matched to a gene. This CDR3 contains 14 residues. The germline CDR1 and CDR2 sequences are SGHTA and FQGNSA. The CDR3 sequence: CASSLDGGGYEQYF. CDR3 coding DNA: TGTGCCAGCAGCTTAGACGGCGGGGGATACGAGCAGTACTTC.

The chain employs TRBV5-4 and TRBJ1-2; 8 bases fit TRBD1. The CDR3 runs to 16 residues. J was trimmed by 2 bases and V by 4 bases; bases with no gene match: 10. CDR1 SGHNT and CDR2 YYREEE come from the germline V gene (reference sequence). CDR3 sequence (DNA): TGTGCCAGCAGCCTCCTTGATGGACAGGGAAACTATGGCTACACCTTC. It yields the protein CASSLLDGQGNYGYTF.

The CDR3: CASSAQGAGTEAFF. DNA for the CDR3: TGTGCCAGCAGCGCACAGGGGGCGGGCACTGAAGCTTTCTTT. This chain joins TRBV2 and TRBJ1-1; 9 nucleotides agree with TRBD1. Germline CDR1 SNHLY, CDR2 FYNNEI. V was clipped by 6 bases and J by 4 bases; unmatched bases: 6. CDR3 size: 14 residues.

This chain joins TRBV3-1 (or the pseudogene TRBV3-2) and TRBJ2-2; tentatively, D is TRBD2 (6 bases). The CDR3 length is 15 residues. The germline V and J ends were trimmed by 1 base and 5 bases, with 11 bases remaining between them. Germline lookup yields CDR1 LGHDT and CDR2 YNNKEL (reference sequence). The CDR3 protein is CASSQGTGETGELFF. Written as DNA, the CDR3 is TGTGCCAGCAGCCAAGGGACGGGGGAAACCGGGGAGCTGTTTTTT.

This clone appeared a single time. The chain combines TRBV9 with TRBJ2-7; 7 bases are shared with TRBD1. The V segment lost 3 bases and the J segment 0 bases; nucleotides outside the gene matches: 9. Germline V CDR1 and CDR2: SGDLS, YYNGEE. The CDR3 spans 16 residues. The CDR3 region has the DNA TGTGCCAGCAGCGCAACTACAGGGGCAGGCTCCTACGAGCAGTACTTC. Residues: CASSATTGAGSYEQYF.

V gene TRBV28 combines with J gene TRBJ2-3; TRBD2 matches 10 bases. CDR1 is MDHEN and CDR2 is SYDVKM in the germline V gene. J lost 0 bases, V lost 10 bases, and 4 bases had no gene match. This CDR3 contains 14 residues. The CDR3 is CATGLAASTDTQYF. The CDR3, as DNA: TGTGCCACAGGACTAGCGGCAAGCACAGATACGCAGTATTTT.

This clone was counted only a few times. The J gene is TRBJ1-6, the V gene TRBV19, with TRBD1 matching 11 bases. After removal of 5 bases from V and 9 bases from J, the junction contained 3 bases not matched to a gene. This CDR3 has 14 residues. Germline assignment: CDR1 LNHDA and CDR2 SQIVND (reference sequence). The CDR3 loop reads CASSPGQGVSPLHF. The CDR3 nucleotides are TGTGCCAGTAGTCCGGGACAGGGGGTTTCACCCCTCCACTTT.

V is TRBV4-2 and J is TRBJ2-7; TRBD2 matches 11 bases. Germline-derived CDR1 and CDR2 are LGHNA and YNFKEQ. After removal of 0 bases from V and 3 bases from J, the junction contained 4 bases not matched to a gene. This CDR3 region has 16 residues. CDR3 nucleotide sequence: TGTGCCAGCAGCCAAGATGCTAGCGGGGGGTTCTACGAGCAGTACGTC. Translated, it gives CASSQDASGGFYEQYV.

CDR3 in DNA: TGTGCCAGCAGCTTTGAGACAGGGGGGCCGGAAAGCTACACCTTC. This sequence encodes CASSFETGGPESYTF. This chain links TRBV7-2 with TRBJ1-2; 9 bases fit TRBD1. The J segment lost 9 bases and the V segment lost 3 bases, leaving 11 bases of the junction unmatched. Germline V gene sequence: CDR1 SGHTA, CDR2 FQGNSA. CDR3 length equals 15 residues.

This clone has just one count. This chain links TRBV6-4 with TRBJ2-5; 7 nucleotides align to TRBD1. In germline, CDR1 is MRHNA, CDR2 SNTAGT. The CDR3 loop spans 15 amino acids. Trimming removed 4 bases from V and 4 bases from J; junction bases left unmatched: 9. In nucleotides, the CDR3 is TGTGCCAGCAGTGGCGCGACAGGGAGACCAGAGACCCAGTACTTC. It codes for CASSGATGRPETQYF.

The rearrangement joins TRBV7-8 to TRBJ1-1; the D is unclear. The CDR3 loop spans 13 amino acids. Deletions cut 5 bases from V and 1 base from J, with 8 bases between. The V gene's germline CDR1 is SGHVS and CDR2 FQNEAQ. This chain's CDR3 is CASSLTWNTEAFF. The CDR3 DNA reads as TGTGCCAGCAGCCTGACTTGGAACACTGAAGCTTTCTTT.

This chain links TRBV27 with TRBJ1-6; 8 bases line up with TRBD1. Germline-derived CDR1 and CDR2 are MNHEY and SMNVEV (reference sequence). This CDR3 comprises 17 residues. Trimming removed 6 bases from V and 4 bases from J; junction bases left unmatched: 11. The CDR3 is CASRPLDRGGYNSPLHF. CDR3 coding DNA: TGTGCCAGCAGGCCGCTCGACAGGGGTGGATATAATTCACCCCTCCACTTT.

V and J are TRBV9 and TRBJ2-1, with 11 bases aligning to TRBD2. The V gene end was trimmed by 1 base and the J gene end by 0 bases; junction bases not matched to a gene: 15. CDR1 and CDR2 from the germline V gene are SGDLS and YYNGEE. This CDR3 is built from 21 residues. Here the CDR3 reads CASSVHGTSGITVSSYNEQFF. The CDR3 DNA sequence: TGTGCCAGCAGCGTACACGGGACTAGCGGAATAACGGTAAGCTCCTACAATGAGCAGTTCTTC.

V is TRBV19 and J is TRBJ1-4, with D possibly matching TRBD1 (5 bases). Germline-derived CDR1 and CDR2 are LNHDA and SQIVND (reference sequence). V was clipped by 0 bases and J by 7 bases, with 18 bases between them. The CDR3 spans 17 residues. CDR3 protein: CASSIDGARRVTEKLFF. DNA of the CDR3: TGTGCCAGTAGTATAGATGGGGCGCGCAGGGTGACTGAAAAACTGTTTTTT.

The CDR3 nucleotides read TGTGCCAGCAGCCCGGAGGGAGTGAACACTGAAGCTTTCTTT. Translating it yields CASSPEGVNTEAFF. The rearrangement uses TRBV5-6 and TRBJ1-1; no definite D call. The CDR3 runs 14 residues. V was pared by 4 bases and J by 0 bases, with 10 bases between. CDR1 is SGHDT, CDR2 YYEEEE, per germline. Full variable domain (outside the CDR3, taken from reference TRBV5-6 and TRBJ1-1): DAGVTQSPTHLIKTRGQQVTLRCSPKSGHDTVSWYQQALGQGPQFIFQYYEEEERQRGNFPDRFSGHQFPNYSSELNVNALLLGDSALYLCASSPEGVNTEAFFGQGTRLTVV.

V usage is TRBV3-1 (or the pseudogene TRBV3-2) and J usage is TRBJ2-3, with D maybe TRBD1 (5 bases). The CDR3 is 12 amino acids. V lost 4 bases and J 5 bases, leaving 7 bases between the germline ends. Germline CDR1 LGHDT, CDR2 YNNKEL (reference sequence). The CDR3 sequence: CASSPREDTQYF. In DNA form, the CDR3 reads TGTGCCAGCAGCCCCAGGGAAGATACGCAGTATTTT.

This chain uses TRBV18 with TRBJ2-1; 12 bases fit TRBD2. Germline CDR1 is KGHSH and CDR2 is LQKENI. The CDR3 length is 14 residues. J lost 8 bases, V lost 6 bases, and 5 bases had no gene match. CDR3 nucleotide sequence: TGTGCCAGCTCCAAGACTAGCGGGGGCGATGAGCAGTTCTTC. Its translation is CASSKTSGGDEQFF.

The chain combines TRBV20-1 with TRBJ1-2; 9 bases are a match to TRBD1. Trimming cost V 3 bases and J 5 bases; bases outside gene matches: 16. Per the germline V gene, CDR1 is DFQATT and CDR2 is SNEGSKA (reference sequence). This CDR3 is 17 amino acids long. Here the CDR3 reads CSASWGQGQGNYYGYTF. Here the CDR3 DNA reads TGCAGTGCTAGTTGGGGCCAAGGACAGGGGAATTATTATGGCTACACCTTC.

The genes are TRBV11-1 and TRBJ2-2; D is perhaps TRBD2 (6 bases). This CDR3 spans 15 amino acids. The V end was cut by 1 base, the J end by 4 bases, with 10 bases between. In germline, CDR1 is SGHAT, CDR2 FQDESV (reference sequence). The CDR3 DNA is TGTGCCAGCAGCTTAGGGAGGGTGATCACCGGGGAGCTGTTTTTT. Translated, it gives CASSLGRVITGELFF. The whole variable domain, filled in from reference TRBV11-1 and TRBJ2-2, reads EAEVAQSPRYKITEKSQAVAFWCDPISGHATLYWYRQILGQGPELLVQFQDESVVDDSQLPKDRFSAERLKGVDSTLKIQPAELGDSAMYLCASSLGRVITGELFFGEGSRLTVL.

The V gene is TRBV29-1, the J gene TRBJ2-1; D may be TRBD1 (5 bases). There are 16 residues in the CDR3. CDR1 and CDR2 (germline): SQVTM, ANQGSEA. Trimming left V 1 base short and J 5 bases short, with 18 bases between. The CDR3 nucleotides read TGCAGCGTTGAAGGACAGTTCTTGAGACCAAACAATGAGCAGTTCTTC. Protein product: CSVEGQFLRPNNEQFF.

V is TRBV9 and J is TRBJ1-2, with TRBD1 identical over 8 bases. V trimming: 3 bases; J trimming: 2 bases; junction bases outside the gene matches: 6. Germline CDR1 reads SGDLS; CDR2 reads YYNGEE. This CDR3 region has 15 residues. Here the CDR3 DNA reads TGTGCCAGCAGCGCCCGGACAGGGCCGAACTATGGCTACACCTTC. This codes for CASSARTGPNYGYTF.